These 25 T cell receptor beta chains share one sample of origin, sequenced in a study of molecular identifiers for immune sequencing clone quantification. MiXCR, applied by TCRdb to the PCR reads, yields one record per CDR3 protein. Altogether 400,000 to 600,000 distinct CDR3 sequences are present, 20% to 25% being singletons, with the ten largest covering around 0.86%. The sample taken for sequencing was naive CD8+ T cells from blood, with Jurkat cell RNA spiked in. This sample's subset: FACS-sorted CD8+CD4-CCR7+CD45RA+ naive T cells. These receptors originate from a human donor in good health. Some libraries in this study had Jurkat cell RNA spiked in.

This clonotype has only a few counts. The V and J genes are TRBV7-9 and TRBJ1-1, with no clear D. The CDR3 is 14 amino acids. V dropped 5 bases and J dropped 4 bases, with 14 bases sitting between them. CDR1 SEHNR and CDR2 FQNEAQ come from the germline V gene (reference sequence). CDR3 amino acids: CASSLYISGTEAFF. The CDR3 DNA sequence: TGTGCCAGCAGCCTATACATAAGTGGCACTGAAGCTTTCTTT.

This sequence joins TRBV12-3 or TRBV12-4 and TRBJ2-1; the match to TRBD1 covers 9 bases. This CDR3 is 19 amino acids long. Trimming took 4 bases from V and 4 from J; bases not matched to a gene: 17. The CDR3 region is CASSSLTLGDRDRYNEQFF. CDR3 sequence (DNA): TGTGCCAGCAGTTCCCTCACGTTGGGGGACAGGGATAGGTACAATGAGCAGTTCTTC.

This clonotype was seen ten or more times. The chain links TRBV7-9 to TRBJ1-1; no definite D call. V was shortened by 5 bases and J by 6 bases, with 13 bases between the two germline ends. Germline V gene data show CDR1 as SEHNR and CDR2 as FQNEAQ (reference sequence). CDR3 length: 13 residues. CDR3 in DNA: TGTGCCAGCAGCCCACCCCCGGGCCCTGAAGCTTTCTTT. It is translated as CASSPPPGPEAFF. Variable domain in full (rest from reference TRBV7-9 and TRBJ1-1): DTGVSQNPRHKITKRGQNVTFRCDPISEHNRLYWYRQTLGQGPEFLTYFQNEAQLEKSRLLSDRFSAERPKGSFSTLEIQRTEQGDSAMYLCASSPPPGPEAFFGQGTRLTVV.

Only a few counts were recorded for this clonotype. The chain joins TRBV2 to TRBJ1-1; perhaps TRBD1 as D (6 bases). This CDR3 comprises 15 residues. The germline V gene encodes CDR1 SNHLY and CDR2 FYNNEI. The V and J ends lost 4 bases and 4 bases respectively, with 16 bases between them. The CDR3 spells CASSVENRVGTEAFF. The CDR3 DNA is TGTGCCAGCAGTGTCGAGAACAGGGTGGGCACTGAAGCTTTCTTT.

This clonotype has just a few counts. Here the CDR3 reads CSVWDYSYEQYF. The CDR3 nucleotides read TGCAGCGTTTGGGACTACTCCTACGAGCAGTACTTC. This rearrangement joins TRBV29-1 to TRBJ2-7; 7 bases map to TRBD2. This CDR3 spans 12 amino acids. CDR1 is SQVTM and CDR2 is ANQGSEA in the germline V gene. Trimming cost V 5 bases and J 0 bases; bases outside gene matches: 1.

This clonotype has just a few counts. The CDR3 bases are TGTGCCAGCAGGGGGCTGGAAAACACTGAAGCTTTCTTT. Translating gives CASRGLENTEAFF. The V and J genes are TRBV7-9 and TRBJ1-1; TRBD1 might be the D (5 bases). CDR3 length: 13 residues. V was pared by 6 bases and J by 2 bases, with 10 bases between. Germline CDR1 SEHNR, CDR2 FQNEAQ (reference sequence).

This chain links TRBV25-1 with TRBJ2-1; D is perhaps TRBD1 or TRBD2 (5 bases each). The germline V gene encodes CDR1 MGHDK and CDR2 SYGVNS. V dropped 2 bases and J dropped 2 bases, with 10 bases sitting between them. This CDR3 region has 15 residues. Here the CDR3 reads CASSEQGRAYNEQFF. The CDR3 coding sequence is TGTGCCAGCAGTGAACAGGGACGAGCCTACAATGAGCAGTTCTTC. Based on the CDR3 plus reference TRBV25-1 and TRBJ2-1, the full variable domain is EADIYQTPRYLVIGTGKKITLECSQTMGHDKMYWYQQDPGMELHLIHYSYGVNSTEKGDLSSESTVSRIRTEHFPLTLESARPSHTSQYLCASSEQGRAYNEQFFGPGTRLTVL.

Only a few counts were recorded for this clonotype. The chain combines TRBV12-3 or TRBV12-4 with TRBJ2-3; D is unresolved. The length of the CDR3 is 14 residues. V dropped 4 bases and J dropped 4 bases, with 12 bases sitting between them. CDR3 region: CASSWISQADTQYF. The CDR3 bases are TGTGCCAGCAGTTGGATTAGTCAGGCAGATACGCAGTATTTT.

Concerning this clonotype: At one boundary the junction diverges from the germline segment, which might be a read error. The chain recombines TRBV28 with TRBJ2-1, with a tentative D call TRBD1 (5 bases). This CDR3 is 18 amino acids long. CDR1 and CDR2 from the germline V gene are MDHEN and SYDVKM. CDR3 loop: CASSLLGPEAGSYNEQLF. The CDR3, as DNA: TGTGCCAGCAGTTTATTGGGCCCCGAGGCAGGGTCCTACAATGAGCAGCTCTTC.

On this clonotype: This may be a read error: a much more frequent sequence differs by one nucleotide. The CDR3 nucleotides read TGTGCCAGCGGTTACTCGGTAGGGCAGGGGCAGTATTTT. This encodes CASGYSVGQGQYF. The rearrangement links TRBV6-5 to TRBJ2-3; TRBD1 might be the D (5 bases). CDR1 MNHEY and CDR2 SVGAGI come from the germline V gene. This CDR3 spans 13 amino acids.

In this sample, this clonotype turned up many times. The chain links TRBV6-6 to TRBJ2-1; no definite D call. The CDR3 extends over 12 amino acids. V lost 3 bases, J lost 8 bases, and 8 bases lay in between. CDR1 is MNHNY and CDR2 is SVGAGI in the germline V gene (reference sequence). This chain's CDR3 is CASSYVDDEQFF. The CDR3, as DNA: TGTGCCAGCAGTTATGTAGACGATGAGCAGTTCTTC.

About this clonotype: This may stem from a read error, because a much larger clone lies one nucleotide away. The chain combines TRBV14 with TRBJ2-2, with TRBD1 matching over 7 bases. V was pared by 1 base and J by 1 base, with 9 bases of the junction left unmatched. Germline CDR1 SGHDN, CDR2 FVKESK. CDR3 length equals 18 residues. The CDR3: CASSQGRTGIWNTGELFF. The DNA for the CDR3 is TGTGCCAGCAGCCAAGGTCGGACAGGAATCTGGAACACCGGGGAGCTGTTTTTT.

There are a few counts of this clonotype. The chain has TRBV20-1 and TRBJ2-7; D not resolved. With 4 bases removed from V and 3 bases from J, the gap between germline ends came to 7 bases. CDR3 size: 11 residues. Germline V gives CDR1 DFQATT, CDR2 SNEGSKA (reference sequence). The CDR3 reads CSAKQSYEQYF. DNA of the CDR3: TGCAGTGCTAAACAGAGCTACGAGCAGTACTTC.

On this clonotype: This may stem from a read error, because a much larger clone lies one nucleotide away. This sequence joins TRBV30 and TRBJ2-3; D may be TRBD1 (6 bases). Per germline, CDR1 GTSNPN and CDR2 SVGIG (reference sequence). The CDR3 is 14 residues long. DNA of the CDR3: TGTTCCTGGAGTTTAACAGGGTATTCAGATACGCAGTATTTT. Its protein is CSWSLTGYSDTQYF.

This clonotype was detected ten times or more. The V call is TRBV6-6, the J call TRBJ2-3; D gene ambiguous. There are 12 residues in the CDR3. Germline V gene lookup returns CDR1 MNHNY and CDR2 SVGAGI (reference sequence). The germline V and J ends were trimmed by 0 bases and 5 bases, with 3 bases remaining between them. The CDR3 here is CASSYSVDTQYF. The CDR3, as DNA: TGTGCCAGCAGTTACTCAGTAGATACGCAGTATTTT.

This clonotype came up a few times. Relative to the germline gene, one junction end is altered; a read error may explain this. The J gene is TRBJ1-1, the V gene TRBV12-3 or TRBV12-4; no reliable D call. The CDR3 runs to 18 residues. CDR3 sequence (DNA): TGTGTCAGCAGTTCGACTTCCCCTTTCCATTTACTGAACACTGAAGCTTTCTTT. This codes for CVSSSTSPFHLLNTEAFF.

The V call is TRBV9, the J call TRBJ1-1, with TRBD1 matching over 10 bases. The CDR3 spans 20 residues. Per the germline V gene, CDR1 is SGDLS and CDR2 is YYNGEE. The V segment lost 7 bases and the J segment 5 bases; nucleotides outside the gene matches: 26. This chain's CDR3 is CASEPQEGVISGQGRTEAFF. DNA of the CDR3: TGTGCCAGCGAACCCCAGGAGGGAGTGATATCGGGACAGGGGAGAACTGAAGCTTTCTTT.

This clonotype was counted at least ten times. The V gene is TRBV7-6, the J gene TRBJ2-3; D not resolved. The CDR3 totals 14 residues. Germline V CDR1 and CDR2: SGHVS, FNYEAQ. V dropped 5 bases and J dropped 7 bases, with 16 bases sitting between them. The CDR3 region has the DNA TGTGCCAGCAGCCCCCCCATGGGCTCGAATACGCAGTATTTT. This translates into CASSPPMGSNTQYF.

This chain connects TRBV6-2 or TRBV6-3 to TRBJ2-5; D might be TRBD2 (6 bases). Between the trimmed V and J ends, which lost 6 bases and 1 base, there was a span of 12 bases. The CDR3 runs to 14 residues. Germline-derived CDR1 and CDR2 are MNHEY and SVGEGT. CDR3 DNA sequence: TGTGCCAGCAGCACGCCGGGACTCCAAGAGACCCAGTACTTC. Translation: CASSTPGLQETQYF.

The chain carries TRBV12-5 and TRBJ1-1; no definite D call. Germline assignment: CDR1 LGHNT and CDR2 FRNRAP. The CDR3 loop spans 13 amino acids. The ends were cut back, 4 bases at V and 4 bases at J, with 10 bases in the middle. CDR3 coding DNA: TGTGCTAGTGGTTACCATAATCCCACTGAAGCTTTCTTT. As protein: CASGYHNPTEAFF. The complete variable domain, with remaining parts taken from reference TRBV12-5 and TRBJ1-1, reads DARVTQTPRHKVTEMGQEVTMRCQPILGHNTVFWYRQTMMQGLELLAYFRNRAPLDDSGMPKDRFSAEMPDATLATLKIQPSEPRDSAVYFCASGYHNPTEAFFGQGTRLTVV.

Ten or more counts support this clonotype. For the CDR3, the DNA is TGTGCCAGCAACCCCAATAGGGGGGGAGATACGCAGTATTTT. Its translation: CASNPNRGGDTQYF. The chain joins TRBV6-5 to TRBJ2-3, with D perhaps matching TRBD2 (7 bases). CDR3 size: 14 residues. Per germline, CDR1 MNHEY and CDR2 SVGAGI. Deletions cut 7 bases from V and 5 bases from J, with 16 bases between.

Comments on this clonotype: This may arise from a read error, as a much more abundant clone is one base away. The chain joins TRBV12-3 or TRBV12-4 to TRBJ1-2; D unclear. V was clipped by 6 bases and J by 5 bases, with 16 bases between them. This CDR3 comprises 14 residues. The chain's CDR3 is CASSPSAGLYGYTF. The CDR3 coding sequence is TGTGCCAGCAGCCCAAGTGCGGGGTTGTATGGCTACACCTTC.

Many counts were recorded for this clonotype. The chain carries TRBV11-2 and TRBJ2-3, with no clear D. The CDR3 is made up of 14 amino acids. The V end was cut by 5 bases, the J end by 3 bases, with 12 bases between. The germline V gene encodes CDR1 SGHAT and CDR2 FQNNGV. The DNA for the CDR3 is TGTGCCAGCAGCCCTATGACCGGGACAGATACGCAGTATTTT. This gives the protein CASSPMTGTDTQYF.

Concerning this clonotype itself: This clone may be a read error of a much larger clone one base away. V usage is TRBV9 and J usage is TRBJ2-3; perhaps TRBD1 as D (6 bases). Germline values: CDR1 SGDLS, CDR2 YYNGEE. V gave up 3 bases and J gave up 4 bases, with 18 bases separating them. The CDR3 has 16 amino acids. The CDR3 is CASSAEGHLEPDTQYF. The CDR3 DNA reads as TGTGCCAGCAGCGCCGAGGGACACCTAGAACCAGATACGCAGTATTTT.

The gene calls are TRBV6-2 or TRBV6-3 and TRBJ1-5, with a tentative D call TRBD1 (5 bases). There are 14 residues in the CDR3. Germline V gene lookup returns CDR1 MNHEY and CDR2 SVGEGT. Deletions cut 2 bases from V and 6 bases from J, with 11 bases between. The CDR3 DNA reads TGTGCCAGCAGTTACGGGGGGTCTGGTCAGCCCCAGCATTTT. It yields the protein CASSYGGSGQPQHF.